These 2 T cell receptor beta chains originate from one sample sequenced in a study of cytomegalovirus exposure and HLA in healthy donors. 60 Vbeta and 13 Jbeta primers were used in PCR. Produced via immunoSEQ multiplex PCR; TCRdb's table is partial and in-frame only. The repertoire includes around 150,000 clones, 55% to 75% of them detected once, and about 3.9% sits in the top ten. The sample was PBMCs. These receptors all stem from a man between 50 and 59 years old in good health and CMV-seropositive.

V is TRBV4-2 and J is TRBJ2-1; 12 nucleotides match TRBD2. This CDR3 has 16 amino acids. Unmatched junction bases numbered 4, after V lost 3 bases and J lost 4 bases. CDR1 and CDR2 (germline): LGHNA, YNFKEQ. The CDR3 region has the DNA TGTGCCAGCAGCCAGCTAGCGGGGGGGAAATACAATGAGCAGTTCTTC. Amino acid sequence: CASSQLAGGKYNEQFF.

The chain couples TRBV14 to TRBJ1-4, with D unresolved. Germline CDR1 SGHDN, CDR2 FVKESK. The ends were cut back, 0 bases at V and 12 bases at J, with 11 bases in the middle. CDR3 length: 13 residues. The CDR3 DNA reads as TGTGCCAGCAGCCAAGATGGCCTCCGGGAACTGTTTTTT. This codes for CASSQDGLRELFF.